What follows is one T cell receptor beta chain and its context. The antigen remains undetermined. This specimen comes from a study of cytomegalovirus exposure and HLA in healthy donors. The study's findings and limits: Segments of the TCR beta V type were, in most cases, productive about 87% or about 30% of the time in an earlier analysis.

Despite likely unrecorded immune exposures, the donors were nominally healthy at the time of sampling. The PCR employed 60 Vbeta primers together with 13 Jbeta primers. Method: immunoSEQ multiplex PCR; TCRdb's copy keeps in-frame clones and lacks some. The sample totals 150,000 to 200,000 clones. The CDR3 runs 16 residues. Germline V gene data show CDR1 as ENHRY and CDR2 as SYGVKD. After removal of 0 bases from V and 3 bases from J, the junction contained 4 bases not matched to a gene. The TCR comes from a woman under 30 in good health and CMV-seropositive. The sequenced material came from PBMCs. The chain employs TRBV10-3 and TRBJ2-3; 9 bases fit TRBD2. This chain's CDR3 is CAISESISGGTDTQYF. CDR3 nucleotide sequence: TGTGCCATCAGTGAGTCGATTAGCGGGGGAACAGATACGCAGTATTTT.